This T cell receptor beta chain was recovered during a study of blood T cell repertoires in COVID-19. CDR1 LNHNV and CDR2 YYDKDF come from the germline V gene (reference sequence). The V end lost 1 base, the J end lost 17 bases, and 11 bases lay between the germline ends. The CDR3 is 11 amino acids. This table comes from immunoSEQ multiplex PCR, and its TCRdb copy is limited to in-frame clones, with some not included. The table lists 130,000 to 150,000 clones, approximately 80% of them singletons, with approximately 8.4% in the top ten. The sample consisted of peripheral blood. This chain uses TRBV15 with TRBJ1-4; D gene uncertain. The clonotype originates from a human donor with acute or convalescent COVID-19. The donor label of this sample is uncertain. The CDR3 DNA reads TGTGCCACCAGCAGAGTAGAGACTGGTTTTTTT. Its translation is CATSRVETGFF. Using reference TRBV15 and TRBJ1-4 for the parts outside the CDR3, the full variable domain is DAMVIQNPRYQVTQFGKPVTLSCSQTLNHNVMYWYQQKSSQAPKLLFHYYDKDFNNEADTPDNFQSRRPNTSFCFLDIRSPGLGDTAMYLCATSRVETGFFGSGTQLSVL.